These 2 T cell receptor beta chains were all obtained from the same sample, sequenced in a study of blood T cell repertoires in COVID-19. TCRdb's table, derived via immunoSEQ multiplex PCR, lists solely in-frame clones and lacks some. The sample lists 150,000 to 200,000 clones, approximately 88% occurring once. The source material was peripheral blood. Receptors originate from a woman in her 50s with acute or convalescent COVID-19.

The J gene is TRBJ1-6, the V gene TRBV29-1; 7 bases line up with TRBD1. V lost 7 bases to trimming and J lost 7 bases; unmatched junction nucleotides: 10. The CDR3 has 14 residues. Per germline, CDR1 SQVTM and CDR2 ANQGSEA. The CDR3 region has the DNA TGCAGCGCTCGTACCGGGACAGAGAATTCACCCCTCCACTTT. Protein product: CSARTGTENSPLHF.

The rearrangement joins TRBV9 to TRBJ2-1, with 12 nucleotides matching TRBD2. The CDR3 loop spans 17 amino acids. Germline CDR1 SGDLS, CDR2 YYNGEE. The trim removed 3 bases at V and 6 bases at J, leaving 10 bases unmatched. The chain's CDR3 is CASSARFTSGGFNEQFF. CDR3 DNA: TGTGCCAGCAGCGCCAGATTCACTAGCGGGGGGTTCAATGAGCAGTTCTTC.